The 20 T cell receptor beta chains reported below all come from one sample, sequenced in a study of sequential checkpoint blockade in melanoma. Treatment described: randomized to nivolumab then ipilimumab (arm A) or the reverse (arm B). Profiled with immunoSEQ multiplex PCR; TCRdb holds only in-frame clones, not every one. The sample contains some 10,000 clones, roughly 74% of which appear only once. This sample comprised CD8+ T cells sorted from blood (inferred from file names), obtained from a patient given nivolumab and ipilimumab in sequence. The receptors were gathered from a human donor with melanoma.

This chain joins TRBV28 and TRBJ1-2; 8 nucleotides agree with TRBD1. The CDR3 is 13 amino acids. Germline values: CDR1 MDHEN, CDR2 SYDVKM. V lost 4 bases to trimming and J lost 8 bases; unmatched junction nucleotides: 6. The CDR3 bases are TGTGCCAGCAGTTCCCTGGACAGGGAAGGCTACACCTTC. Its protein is CASSSLDREGYTF.

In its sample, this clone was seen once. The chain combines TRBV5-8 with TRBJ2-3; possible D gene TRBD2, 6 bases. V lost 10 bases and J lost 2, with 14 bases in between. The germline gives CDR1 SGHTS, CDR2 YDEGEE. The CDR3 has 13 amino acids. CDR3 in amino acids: CADRDFATDTQYF. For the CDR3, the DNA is TGTGCCGACCGGGACTTCGCCACAGATACGCAGTATTTT.

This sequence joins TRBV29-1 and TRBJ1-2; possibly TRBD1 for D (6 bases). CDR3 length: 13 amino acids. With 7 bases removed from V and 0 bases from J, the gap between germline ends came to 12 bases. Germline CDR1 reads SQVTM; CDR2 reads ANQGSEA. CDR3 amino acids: CSGRTDPNYGYTF. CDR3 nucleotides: TGCAGCGGGCGGACAGACCCTAACTATGGCTACACCTTC.

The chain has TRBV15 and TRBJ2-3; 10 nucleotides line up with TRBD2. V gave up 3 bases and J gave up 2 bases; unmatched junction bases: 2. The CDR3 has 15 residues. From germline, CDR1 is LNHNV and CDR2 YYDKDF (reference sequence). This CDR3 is CATSSGTSATDTQYF. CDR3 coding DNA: TGTGCCACCAGCAGCGGGACTAGCGCCACAGATACGCAGTATTTT.

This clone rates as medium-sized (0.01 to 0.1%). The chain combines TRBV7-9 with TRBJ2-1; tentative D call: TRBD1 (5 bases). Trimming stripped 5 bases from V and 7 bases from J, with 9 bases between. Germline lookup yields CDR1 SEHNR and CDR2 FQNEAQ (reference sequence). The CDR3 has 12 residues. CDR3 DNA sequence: TGTGCCAGCAGCGAAGACAGTAATGAGCAGTTCTTC. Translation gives CASSEDSNEQFF.

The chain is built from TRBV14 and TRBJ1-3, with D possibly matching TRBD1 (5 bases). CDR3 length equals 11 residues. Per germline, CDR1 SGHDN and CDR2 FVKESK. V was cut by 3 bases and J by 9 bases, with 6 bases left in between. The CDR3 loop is CASSQGGTIYF. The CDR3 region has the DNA TGTGCCAGCAGCCAGGGGGGCACCATATATTTT.

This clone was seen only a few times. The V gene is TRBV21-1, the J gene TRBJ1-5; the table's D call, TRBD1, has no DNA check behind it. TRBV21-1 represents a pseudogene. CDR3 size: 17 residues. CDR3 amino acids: CASSLWDRKNSNQPQHF. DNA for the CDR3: TGTGCCAGCAGCCTATGGGACAGGAAAAATAGCAATCAGCCCCAGCATTTT.

The CDR3 DNA reads as TGTGCCAGCTCGGGGTATAACTATGGCTACACCTTC. It is translated as CASSGYNYGYTF. This sequence joins TRBV9 and TRBJ1-2; D not resolved. Trimming left V 7 bases short and J 1 base short, with 8 bases between. Germline values: CDR1 SGDLS, CDR2 YYNGEE. The CDR3 extends over 12 amino acids. The full variable domain, completed using reference TRBV9 and TRBJ1-2, is DSGVTQTPKHLITATGQRVTLRCSPRSGDLSVYWYQQSLDQGLQFLIQYYNGEERAKGNILERFSAQQFPDLHSELNLSSLELGDSALYFCASSGYNYGYTFGSGTRLTVV.

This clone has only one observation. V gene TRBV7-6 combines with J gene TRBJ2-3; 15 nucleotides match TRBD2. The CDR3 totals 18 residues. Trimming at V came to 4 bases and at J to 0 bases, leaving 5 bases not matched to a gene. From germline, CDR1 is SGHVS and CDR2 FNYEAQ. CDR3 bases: TGTGCCAGCAGCTCTTTGGGACTAGCGGGAGGAAGCACAGATACGCAGTATTTT. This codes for CASSSLGLAGGSTDTQYF. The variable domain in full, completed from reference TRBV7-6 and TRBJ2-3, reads GAGVSQSPRYKVTKRGQDVALRCDPISGHVSLYWYRQALGQGPEFLTYFNYEAQQDKSGLPNDRFSAERPEGSISTLTIQRTEQRDSAMYRCASSSLGLAGGSTDTQYFGPGTRLTVL.

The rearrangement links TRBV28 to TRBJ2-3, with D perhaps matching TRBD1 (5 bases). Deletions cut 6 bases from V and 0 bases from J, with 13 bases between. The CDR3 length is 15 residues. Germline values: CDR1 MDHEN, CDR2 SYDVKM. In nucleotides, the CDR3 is TGTGCCAGCAGAAAGGGGATTTCTAGCACAGATACGCAGTATTTT. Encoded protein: CASRKGISSTDTQYF.

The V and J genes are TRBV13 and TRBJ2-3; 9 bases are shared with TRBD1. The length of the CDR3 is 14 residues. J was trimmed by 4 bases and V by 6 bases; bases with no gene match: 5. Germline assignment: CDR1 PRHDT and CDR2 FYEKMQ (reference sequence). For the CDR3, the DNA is TGTGCCAGCAGTTCCACAGGGGGCCCAGATACGCAGTATTTT. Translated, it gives CASSSTGGPDTQYF.

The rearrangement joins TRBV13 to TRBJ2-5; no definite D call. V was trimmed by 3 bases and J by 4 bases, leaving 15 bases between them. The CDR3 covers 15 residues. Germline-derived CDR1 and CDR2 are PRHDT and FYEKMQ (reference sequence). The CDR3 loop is CASSFVPTDSETQYF. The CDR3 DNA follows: TGTGCCAGCAGCTTCGTCCCTACAGATTCAGAGACCCAGTACTTC.

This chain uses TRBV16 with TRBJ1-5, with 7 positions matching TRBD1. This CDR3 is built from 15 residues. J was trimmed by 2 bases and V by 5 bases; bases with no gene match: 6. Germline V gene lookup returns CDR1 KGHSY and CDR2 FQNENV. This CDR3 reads CASSGDRSGNQPQHF. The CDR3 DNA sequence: TGTGCCAGCAGCGGGGACAGATCGGGCAATCAGCCCCAGCATTTT. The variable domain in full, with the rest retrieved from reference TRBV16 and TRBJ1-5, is GEEVAQTPKHLVRGEGQKAKLYCAPIKGHSYVFWYQQVLKNEFKFLISFQNENVFDETGMPKERFSAKCLPNSPCSLEIQATKLEDSAVYFCASSGDRSGNQPQHFGDGTRLSIL.

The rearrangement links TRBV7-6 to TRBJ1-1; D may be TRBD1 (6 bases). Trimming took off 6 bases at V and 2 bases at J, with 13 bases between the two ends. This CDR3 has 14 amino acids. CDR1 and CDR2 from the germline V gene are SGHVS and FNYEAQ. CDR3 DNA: TGTGCCAGCAGGGGGGCAGATCTTAACACTGAAGCTTTCTTT. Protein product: CASRGADLNTEAFF.

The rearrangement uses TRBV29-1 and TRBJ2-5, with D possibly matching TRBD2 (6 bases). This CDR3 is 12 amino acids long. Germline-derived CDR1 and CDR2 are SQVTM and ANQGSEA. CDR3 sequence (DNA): TGCTCGAGTCTGGAGGGGCAAGAGACCCAGTACTTC. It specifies CSSLEGQETQYF. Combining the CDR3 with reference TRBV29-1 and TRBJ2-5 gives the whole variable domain SAVISQKPSRDICQRGTSLTIQCQVDSQVTMMFWYRQQPGQSLTLIATANQGSEATYESGFVIDKFPISRPNLTFSTLTVSNMSPEDSSIYLCSSLEGQETQYFGPGTRLLVL.

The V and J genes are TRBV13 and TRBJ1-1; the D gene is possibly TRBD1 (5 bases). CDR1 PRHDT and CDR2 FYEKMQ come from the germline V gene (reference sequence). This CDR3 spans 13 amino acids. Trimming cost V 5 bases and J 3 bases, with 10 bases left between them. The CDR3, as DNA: TGTGCCAGCAGCGAACAGGTTTACACTGAAGCTTTCTTT. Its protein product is CASSEQVYTEAFF.

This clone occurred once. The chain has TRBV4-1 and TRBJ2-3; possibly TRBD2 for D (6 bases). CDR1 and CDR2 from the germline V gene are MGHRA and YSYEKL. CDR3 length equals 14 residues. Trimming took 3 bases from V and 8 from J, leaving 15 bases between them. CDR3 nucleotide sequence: TGCGCCAGCAGCCAGTGGGGGGACTTAACTACGCAGTATTTT. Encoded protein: CASSQWGDLTTQYF.

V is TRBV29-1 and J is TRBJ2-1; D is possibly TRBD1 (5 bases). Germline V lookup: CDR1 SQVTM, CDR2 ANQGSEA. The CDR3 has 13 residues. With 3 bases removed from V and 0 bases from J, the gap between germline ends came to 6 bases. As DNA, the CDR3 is TGCAGCGTTGAGGGGCGCTCCTACAATGAGCAGTTCTTC. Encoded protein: CSVEGRSYNEQFF.

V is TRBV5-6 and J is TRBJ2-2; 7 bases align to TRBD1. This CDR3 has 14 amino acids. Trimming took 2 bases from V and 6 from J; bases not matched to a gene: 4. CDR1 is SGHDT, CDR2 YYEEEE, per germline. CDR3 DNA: TGTGCCAGCAGCTTCGGGACAGAGCCCGGGGAGCTGTTTTTT. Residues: CASSFGTEPGELFF.

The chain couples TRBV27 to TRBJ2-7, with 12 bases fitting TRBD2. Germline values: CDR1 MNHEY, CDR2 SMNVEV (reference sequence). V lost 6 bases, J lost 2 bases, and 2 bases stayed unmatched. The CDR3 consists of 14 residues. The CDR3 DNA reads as TGTGCCAGCAGGGGACTAGCGGGTGCCTACGAGCAGTACTTC. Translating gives CASRGLAGAYEQYF.